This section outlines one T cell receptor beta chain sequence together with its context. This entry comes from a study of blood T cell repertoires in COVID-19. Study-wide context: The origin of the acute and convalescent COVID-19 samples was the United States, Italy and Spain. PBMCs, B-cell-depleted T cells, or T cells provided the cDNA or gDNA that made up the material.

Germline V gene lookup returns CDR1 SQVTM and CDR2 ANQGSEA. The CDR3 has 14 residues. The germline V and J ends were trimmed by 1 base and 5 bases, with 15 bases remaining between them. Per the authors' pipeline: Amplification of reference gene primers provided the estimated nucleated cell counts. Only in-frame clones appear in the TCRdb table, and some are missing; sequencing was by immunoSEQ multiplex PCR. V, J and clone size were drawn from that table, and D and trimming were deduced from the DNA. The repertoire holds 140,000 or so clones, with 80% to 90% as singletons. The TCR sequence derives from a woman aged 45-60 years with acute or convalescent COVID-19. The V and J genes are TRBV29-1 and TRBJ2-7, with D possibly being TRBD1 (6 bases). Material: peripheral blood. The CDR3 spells CSVEGGQGIHEQYF. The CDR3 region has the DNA TGCAGCGTTGAAGGGGGGCAGGGGATACACGAGCAGTACTTC.